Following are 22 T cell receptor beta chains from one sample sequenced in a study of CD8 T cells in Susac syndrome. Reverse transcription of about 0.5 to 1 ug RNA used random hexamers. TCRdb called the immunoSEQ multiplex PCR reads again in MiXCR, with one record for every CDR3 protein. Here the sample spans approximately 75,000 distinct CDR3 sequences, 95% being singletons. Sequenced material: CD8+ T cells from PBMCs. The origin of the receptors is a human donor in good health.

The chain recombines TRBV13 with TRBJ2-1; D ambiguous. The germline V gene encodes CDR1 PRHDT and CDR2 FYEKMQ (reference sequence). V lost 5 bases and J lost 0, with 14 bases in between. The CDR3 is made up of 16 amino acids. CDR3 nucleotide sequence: TGTGCCAGCAGCGTATTAGCTGTAAGCTCCTACAATGAGCAGTTCTTC. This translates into CASSVLAVSSYNEQFF.

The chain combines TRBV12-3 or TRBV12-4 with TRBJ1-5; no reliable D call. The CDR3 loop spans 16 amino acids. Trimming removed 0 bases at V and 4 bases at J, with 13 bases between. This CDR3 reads CASSLAPSGNNQPQHF. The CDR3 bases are TGTGCCAGCAGTTTAGCCCCATCGGGGAATAATCAGCCCCAGCATTTT.

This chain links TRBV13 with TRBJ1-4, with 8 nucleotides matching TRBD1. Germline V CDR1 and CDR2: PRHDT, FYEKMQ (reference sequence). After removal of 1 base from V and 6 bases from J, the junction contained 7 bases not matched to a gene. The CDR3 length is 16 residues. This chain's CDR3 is CASSLAPDREYEKLFF. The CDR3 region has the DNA TGTGCCAGCAGCTTAGCCCCGGACAGGGAATATGAAAAACTGTTTTTT.

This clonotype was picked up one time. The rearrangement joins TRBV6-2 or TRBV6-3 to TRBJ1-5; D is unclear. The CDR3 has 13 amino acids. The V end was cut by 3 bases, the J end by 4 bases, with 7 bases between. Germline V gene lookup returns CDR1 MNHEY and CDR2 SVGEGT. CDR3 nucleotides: TGTGCCAGCAGTTATGAGTCAAATCAGCCCCAGCATTTT. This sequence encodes CASSYESNQPQHF.

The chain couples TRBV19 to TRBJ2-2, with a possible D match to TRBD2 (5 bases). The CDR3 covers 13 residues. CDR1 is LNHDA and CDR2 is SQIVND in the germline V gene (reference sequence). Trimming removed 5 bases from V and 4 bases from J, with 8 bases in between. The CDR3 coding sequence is TGTGCCAGTAGTTGGCGGGTCACCGGGGAGCTGTTTTTT. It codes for CASSWRVTGELFF.

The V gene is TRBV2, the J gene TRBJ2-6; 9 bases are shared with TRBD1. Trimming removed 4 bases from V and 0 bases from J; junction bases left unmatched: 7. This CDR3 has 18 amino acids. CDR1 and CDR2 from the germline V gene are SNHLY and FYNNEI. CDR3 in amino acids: CASSAGTGLLSGANVLTF. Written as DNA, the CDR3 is TGTGCCAGCAGTGCGGGGACAGGGTTACTCTCTGGGGCCAACGTCCTGACTTTC. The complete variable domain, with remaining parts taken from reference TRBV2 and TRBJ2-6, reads EPEVTQTPSHQVTQMGQEVILRCVPISNHLYFYWYRQILGQKVEFLVSFYNNEISEKSEIFDDQFSVERPDGSNFTLKIRSTKLEDSAMYFCASSAGTGLLSGANVLTFGAGSRLTVL.

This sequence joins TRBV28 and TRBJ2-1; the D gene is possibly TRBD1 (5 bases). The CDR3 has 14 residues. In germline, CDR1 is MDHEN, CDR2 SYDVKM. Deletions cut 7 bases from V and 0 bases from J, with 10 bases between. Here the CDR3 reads CASTMTASYNEQFF. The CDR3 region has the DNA TGTGCCAGCACTATGACAGCCTCCTACAATGAGCAGTTCTTC.

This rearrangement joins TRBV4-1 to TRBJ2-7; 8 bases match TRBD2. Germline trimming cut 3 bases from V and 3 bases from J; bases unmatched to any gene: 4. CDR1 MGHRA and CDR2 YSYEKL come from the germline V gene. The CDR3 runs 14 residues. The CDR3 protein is CASSHQLAGYEQYF. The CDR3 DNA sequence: TGCGCCAGCAGCCATCAGCTAGCGGGCTACGAGCAGTACTTC.

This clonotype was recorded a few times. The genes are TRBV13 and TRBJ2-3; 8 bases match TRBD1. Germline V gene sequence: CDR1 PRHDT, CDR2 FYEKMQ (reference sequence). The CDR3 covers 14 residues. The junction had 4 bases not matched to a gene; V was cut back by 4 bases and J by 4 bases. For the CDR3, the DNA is TGTGCCAGCAGCTCTGGACAGGGCCCAGATACGCAGTATTTT. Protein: CASSSGQGPDTQYF.

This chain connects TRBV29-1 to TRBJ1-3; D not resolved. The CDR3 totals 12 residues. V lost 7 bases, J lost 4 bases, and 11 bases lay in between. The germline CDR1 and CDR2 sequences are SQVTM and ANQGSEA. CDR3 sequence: CSGETQGNTIYF. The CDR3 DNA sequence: TGCAGCGGAGAAACCCAAGGAAACACCATATATTTT. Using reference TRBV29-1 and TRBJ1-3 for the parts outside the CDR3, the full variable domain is SAVISQKPSRDICQRGTSLTIQCQVDSQVTMMFWYRQQPGQSLTLIATANQGSEATYESGFVIDKFPISRPNLTFSTLTVSNMSPEDSSIYLCSGETQGNTIYFGEGSWLTVV.

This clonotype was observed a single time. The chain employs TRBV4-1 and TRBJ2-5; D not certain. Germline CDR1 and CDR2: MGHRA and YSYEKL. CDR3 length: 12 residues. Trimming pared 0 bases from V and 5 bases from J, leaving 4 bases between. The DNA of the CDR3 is TGCGCCAGCAGCCAAGACTTTGAGACCCAGTACTTC. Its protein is CASSQDFETQYF.

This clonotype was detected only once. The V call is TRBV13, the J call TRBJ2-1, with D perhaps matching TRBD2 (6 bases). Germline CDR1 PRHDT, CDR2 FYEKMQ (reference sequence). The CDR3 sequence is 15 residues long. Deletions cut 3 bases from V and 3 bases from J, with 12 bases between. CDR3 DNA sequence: TGTGCCAGCAGCTTCGAGGCGCGGGGCTACAATGAGCAGTTCTTC. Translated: CASSFEARGYNEQFF.

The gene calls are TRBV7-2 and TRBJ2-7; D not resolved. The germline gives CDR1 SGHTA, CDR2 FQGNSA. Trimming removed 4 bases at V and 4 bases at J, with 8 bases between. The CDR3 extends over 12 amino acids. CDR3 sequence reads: CASSYQGYEQYV. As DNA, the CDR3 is TGTGCCAGCAGCTACCAAGGGTACGAGCAGTACGTC.

This CDR3 reads CASSSGQGRGSQYF. Written as DNA, the CDR3 is TGTGCCAGCAGCTCCGGACAGGGCCGGGGGTCCCAGTACTTC. This chain connects TRBV28 to TRBJ2-5, with TRBD1 matching 8 bases. The CDR3 sequence is 14 residues long. Trimming removed 6 bases from V and 9 bases from J; junction bases left unmatched: 12. Germline CDR1 is MDHEN and CDR2 is SYDVKM.

The CDR3 DNA reads TGTGCCACCAGATCGGACAGGGGGCTCCTCAATGAGCAGTTCTTC. It yields the protein CATRSDRGLLNEQFF. The chain couples TRBV24-1 to TRBJ2-1; 11 positions agree with TRBD1. Trimming removed 7 bases from V and 6 bases from J; junction bases left unmatched: 7. The germline CDR1 and CDR2 sequences are KGHDR and SFDVKD. This CDR3 region has 15 residues.

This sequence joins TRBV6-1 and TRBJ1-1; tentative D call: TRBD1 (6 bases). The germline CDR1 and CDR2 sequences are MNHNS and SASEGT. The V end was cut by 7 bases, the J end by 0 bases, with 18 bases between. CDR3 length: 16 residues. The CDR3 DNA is TGTGCCAGCAATCCGATGGACAGTAACATGAACACTGAAGCTTTCTTT. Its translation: CASNPMDSNMNTEAFF.

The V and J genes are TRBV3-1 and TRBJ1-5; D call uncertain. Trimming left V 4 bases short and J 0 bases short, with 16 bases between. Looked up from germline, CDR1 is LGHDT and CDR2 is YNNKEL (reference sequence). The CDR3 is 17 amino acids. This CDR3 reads CASSPGESVNSNQPQHF. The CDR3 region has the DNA TGTGCCAGCAGCCCCGGAGAGTCGGTTAATAGCAATCAGCCCCAGCATTTT.

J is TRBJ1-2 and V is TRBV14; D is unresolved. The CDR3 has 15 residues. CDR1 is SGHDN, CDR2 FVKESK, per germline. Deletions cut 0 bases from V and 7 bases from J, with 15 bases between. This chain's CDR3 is CASSQDPSISLGYTF. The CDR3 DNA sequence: TGTGCCAGCAGCCAAGATCCCAGCATATCCCTTGGCTACACCTTC.

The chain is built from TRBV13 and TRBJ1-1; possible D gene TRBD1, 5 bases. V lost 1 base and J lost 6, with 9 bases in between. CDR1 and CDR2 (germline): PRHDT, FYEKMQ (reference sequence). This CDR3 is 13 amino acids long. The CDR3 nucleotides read TGTGCCAGCAGCTTAGTTGGACACCCTGAAGCTTTCTTT. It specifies CASSLVGHPEAFF.

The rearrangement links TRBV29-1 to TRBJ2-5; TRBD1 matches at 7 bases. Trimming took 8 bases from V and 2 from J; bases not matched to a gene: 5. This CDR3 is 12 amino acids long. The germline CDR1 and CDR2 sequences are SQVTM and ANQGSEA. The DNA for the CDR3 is TGCAGCTTCACAGGGGCACAAGAGACCCAGTACTTC. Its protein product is CSFTGAQETQYF.

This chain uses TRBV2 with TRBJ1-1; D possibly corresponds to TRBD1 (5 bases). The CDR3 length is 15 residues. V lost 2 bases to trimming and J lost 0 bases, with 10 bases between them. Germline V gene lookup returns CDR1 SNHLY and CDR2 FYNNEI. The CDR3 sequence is CASSEYDSLNTEAFF. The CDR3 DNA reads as TGTGCCAGCAGTGAATACGACAGCTTGAACACTGAAGCTTTCTTT.

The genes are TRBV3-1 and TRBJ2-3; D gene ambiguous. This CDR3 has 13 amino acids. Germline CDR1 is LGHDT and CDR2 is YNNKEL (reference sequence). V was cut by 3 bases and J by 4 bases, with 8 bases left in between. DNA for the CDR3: TGTGCCAGCAGCCATGAATTGCCAGATACGCAGTATTTT. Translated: CASSHELPDTQYF.